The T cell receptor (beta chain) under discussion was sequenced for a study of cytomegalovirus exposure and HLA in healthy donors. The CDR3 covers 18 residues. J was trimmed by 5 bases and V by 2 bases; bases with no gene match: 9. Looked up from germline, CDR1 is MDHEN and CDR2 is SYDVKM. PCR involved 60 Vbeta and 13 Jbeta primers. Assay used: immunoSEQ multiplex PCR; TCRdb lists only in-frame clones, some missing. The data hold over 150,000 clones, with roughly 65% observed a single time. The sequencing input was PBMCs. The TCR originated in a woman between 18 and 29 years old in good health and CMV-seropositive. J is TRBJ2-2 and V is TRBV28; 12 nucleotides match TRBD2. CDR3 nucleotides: TGTGCCAGCAGTTTACTTCTTACTAGCGGGAGGTGGACCGGGGAGCTGTTTTTT. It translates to CASSLLLTSGRWTGELFF.